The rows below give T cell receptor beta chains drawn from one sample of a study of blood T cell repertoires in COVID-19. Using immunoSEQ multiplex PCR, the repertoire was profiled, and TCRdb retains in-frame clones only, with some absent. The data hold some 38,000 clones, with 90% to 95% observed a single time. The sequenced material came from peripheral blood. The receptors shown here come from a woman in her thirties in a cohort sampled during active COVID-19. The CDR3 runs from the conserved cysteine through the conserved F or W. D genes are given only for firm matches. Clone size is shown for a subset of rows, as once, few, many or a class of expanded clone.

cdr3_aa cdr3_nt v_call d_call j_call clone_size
CASSPQGAQETQYF TGTGCCAGCAGCCCACAGGGGGCCCAAGAGACCCAGTACTTC TRBV7-2 TRBD1 TRBJ2-5 -
CASSPNRVGTDTQYF TGTGCCAGCAGCCCGAACAGGGTCGGCACAGATACGCAGTATTTT TRBV14 - TRBJ2-3 once
CASSQEVWGSHSNQPQHF TGCGCCAGCAGCCAAGAGGTATGGGGCAGTCATAGCAATCAGCCCCAGCATTTT TRBV4-1 - TRBJ1-5 few
CASSLIPGNYGYTF TGTGCCAGCAGCTTAATACCGGGGAACTATGGCTACACCTTC TRBV7-2 - TRBJ1-2 -
CASSKGGQGTYEQYF TGTGCCAGCAGCAAAGGAGGACAGGGGACCTACGAGCAGTACTTC TRBV7-9 TRBD1 TRBJ2-7 -
CATSRDRRTGVTEAFF TGTGCCACCAGCAGAGATCGAAGAACAGGGGTGACTGAAGCTTTCTTT TRBV15 TRBD1 TRBJ1-1 -
CASSIGPQGALGGYTF TGTGCCAGTAGTATAGGGCCACAGGGGGCCCTAGGTGGCTACACCTTC TRBV19 TRBD1 TRBJ1-2 -
CASSSDRGAYEQYF TGTGCCAGCAGCTCTGACAGGGGGGCCTACGAGCAGTACTTC TRBV6-5 TRBD1 TRBJ2-7 -
CASSVRTAPGELFF TGTGCCAGCAGCGTACGCACTGCCCCCGGGGAGCTGTTTTTT TRBV9 - TRBJ2-2 -
CASSLAQGSNNSPLHF TGTGCCAGCAGTTTAGCACAGGGGAGCAATAATTCACCCCTCCACTTT TRBV28 TRBD1 TRBJ1-6 -
CASSQDWDTSEQFF TGCGCCAGCAGCCAAGATTGGGACACTTCAGAGCAGTTCTTC TRBV4-3 - TRBJ2-1 -
CSASEIGQGTNEQFF TGCAGTGCTAGTGAAATTGGACAGGGGACGAATGAGCAGTTCTTC TRBV20-1 TRBD1 TRBJ2-1 once
CASSHQASGISYNEQFF TGCGCCAGCAGCCACCAGGCTAGCGGGATCTCCTACAATGAGCAGTTCTTC TRBV4-1 TRBD2 TRBJ2-1 -
CASSRTGSSYNEQFF TGTGCCAGCAGCCGGACAGGGAGCTCCTACAATGAGCAGTTCTTC TRBV11-2 TRBD1 TRBJ2-1 -
CASSWLSDRSYEQYF TGCGCCAGCAGCTGGCTTAGCGACCGCTCCTACGAGCAGTACTTC TRBV5-1 - TRBJ2-7 few
CASSRLAGAVDTQYF TGTGCCAGCAGTCGACTAGCGGGAGCGGTAGATACGCAGTATTTT TRBV6-5 TRBD2 TRBJ2-3 -
CATSDPSGRPFTDTQYF TGTGCCACCAGTGATCCTAGCGGGAGGCCGTTCACAGATACGCAGTATTTT TRBV24-1 TRBD2 TRBJ2-3 -
CASSKEGLSGNPSTDTQYF TGTGCCAGCAGCAAAGAAGGCCTCAGCGGGAACCCTAGCACAGATACGCAGTATTTT TRBV21-1 - TRBJ2-3 -
CASSERGGFSSYNEQFF TGTGCCAGCAGTGAGCGGGGGGGGTTCAGCTCCTACAATGAGCAGTTCTTC TRBV6-1 TRBD2 TRBJ2-1 -
CASSARDFAYNEQFF TGCGCCAGCAGCGCCCGGGACTTCGCCTACAATGAGCAGTTCTTC TRBV5-1 - TRBJ2-1 -